Listed here are 25 T cell receptor beta chains from one sample, sequenced in a study of blood T cell repertoires in COVID-19. Data came from immunoSEQ multiplex PCR; TCRdb stores just in-frame clones and leaves some out. The sample shows around 100,000 clones, about 83% of them seen only once. The sequenced sample consisted of peripheral blood. These TCRs come from a human donor in a cohort sampled during active COVID-19.

The table lists this clone with a count of one. The chain is built from TRBV12-5 and TRBJ1-3; 9 positions agree with TRBD1. The ends lost 2 bases at V and 7 bases at J; junction bases unmatched: 12. The germline V gene encodes CDR1 LGHNT and CDR2 FRNRAP. CDR3 length: 17 residues. CDR3 residues: CASGLTGGPTSKNTIYF. The CDR3 bases are TGTGCTAGTGGTTTGACAGGGGGCCCCACGTCCAAGAACACCATATATTTT.

DNA of the CDR3: TGTGCCAGCAGCGTGGGGACAGGGCGGGTGAACACTGAAGCTTTCTTT. As protein: CASSVGTGRVNTEAFF. V and J are TRBV7-8 and TRBJ1-1, with TRBD1 matching over 9 bases. CDR3 length equals 16 residues. V lost 5 bases and J lost 0; bases outside the gene matches: 7. Per germline, CDR1 SGHVS and CDR2 FQNEAQ.

The CDR3 sequence: CAINPGTTFETQYF. The CDR3, as DNA: TGTGCCATCAATCCCGGGACTACATTTGAGACCCAGTACTTC. The chain couples TRBV10-3 to TRBJ2-5; 7 bases are shared with TRBD2. Germline V gene lookup returns CDR1 ENHRY and CDR2 SYGVKD. V shed 7 bases, J shed 5 bases, and the junction held 10 bases outside the gene matches. This CDR3 has 14 amino acids.

This clone showed up just a few times. The chain has TRBV9 and TRBJ1-5; D gene unclear. This CDR3 contains 15 residues. In germline, CDR1 is SGDLS, CDR2 YYNGEE. The V end was cut by 0 bases, the J end by 9 bases, with 16 bases between. For the CDR3, the DNA is TGTGCCAGCAGCGTAGAGGGAGGGTGGGGTTGGCCCCAGCATTTT. It translates to CASSVEGGWGWPQHF.

J is TRBJ1-2 and V is TRBV5-4, with TRBD1 as a possible D gene (6 bases). The germline V gene has CDR1 SGHNT and CDR2 YYREEE (reference sequence). The V gene lost 2 bases and the J gene lost 9 bases, with 11 bases spanning the gap. The CDR3 runs to 12 residues. Here the CDR3 reads CASSLAGDSYTF. The CDR3 region has the DNA TGTGCCAGCAGCTTAGCAGGGGATAGCTACACCTTC. The variable domain in full, with the rest retrieved from reference TRBV5-4 and TRBJ1-2, is ETGVTQSPTHLIKTRGQQVTLRCSSQSGHNTVSWYQQALGQGPQFIFQYYREEENGRGNFPPRFSGLQFPNYSSELNVNALELDDSALYLCASSLAGDSYTFGSGTRLTVV.

V gene TRBV3-1 (or the pseudogene TRBV3-2) combines with J gene TRBJ1-2; weak D call: TRBD1 (6 bases). The V end lost 3 bases, the J end lost 8 bases, and 10 bases lay between the germline ends. CDR3 size: 12 residues. The germline gives CDR1 LGHDT, CDR2 YNNKEL (reference sequence). This CDR3 reads CASSQGRGGYTF. In DNA, the CDR3 is TGTGCCAGCAGCCAGGGAAGGGGGGGCTACACCTTC.

The chain couples TRBV29-1 to TRBJ1-2, with D perhaps matching TRBD1 (5 bases). Trimming pared 6 bases from V and 6 bases from J, leaving 11 bases between. The CDR3 loop spans 11 amino acids. CDR1 SQVTM and CDR2 ANQGSEA come from the germline V gene. CDR3 region: CSVGSGDGYTF. CDR3 nucleotide sequence: TGCAGCGTGGGTTCGGGGGATGGCTACACCTTC.

The V and J genes are TRBV7-9 and TRBJ1-2; 7 bases align to TRBD1. The CDR3 loop spans 15 amino acids. The germline V gene has CDR1 SEHNR and CDR2 FQNEAQ (reference sequence). V lost 5 bases and J lost 4; bases outside the gene matches: 10. Written as DNA, the CDR3 is TGTGCCAGCAGCCCATGGACAGGTGACCTCTATGGCTACACCTTC. Protein: CASSPWTGDLYGYTF. Variable domain in full (rest from reference TRBV7-9 and TRBJ1-2): DTGVSQNPRHKITKRGQNVTFRCDPISEHNRLYWYRQTLGQGPEFLTYFQNEAQLEKSRLLSDRFSAERPKGSFSTLEIQRTEQGDSAMYLCASSPWTGDLYGYTFGSGTRLTVV.

V and J are TRBV5-4 and TRBJ2-5; 11 bases agree with TRBD2. Trimming took 2 bases from V and 5 from J; bases not matched to a gene: 5. The CDR3 sequence is 15 residues long. Germline V gene lookup returns CDR1 SGHNT and CDR2 YYREEE (reference sequence). CDR3 amino acids: CASSLIAGGSETQYF. In nucleotides, the CDR3 is TGTGCCAGCAGCTTAATAGCGGGAGGGAGCGAGACCCAGTACTTC.

The chain links TRBV4-1 to TRBJ2-5; 8 bases fit TRBD2. The CDR3 is made up of 15 amino acids. The V gene end was trimmed by 4 bases and the J gene end by 0 bases; junction bases not matched to a gene: 4. CDR1 and CDR2 from the germline V gene are MGHRA and YSYEKL. DNA of the CDR3: TGCGCCAGCAGCCTTAGCGGGACGTACCAAGAGACCCAGTACTTC. Translated, it gives CASSLSGTYQETQYF.

The chain carries TRBV19 and TRBJ1-1; a weak D match, TRBD1 (6 bases). The CDR3 runs 14 residues. V lost 7 bases, J lost 7 bases, and 19 bases lay in between. Germline values: CDR1 LNHDA, CDR2 SQIVND (reference sequence). CDR3 protein: CASTSRGGRNEAFF. The CDR3 DNA is TGTGCCAGTACCTCTAGGGGGGGGCGGAATGAAGCTTTCTTT.

V usage is TRBV5-6 and J usage is TRBJ1-2, with D maybe TRBD1 (5 bases). V was shortened by 4 bases and J by 5 bases, with 24 bases between the two germline ends. Germline assignment: CDR1 SGHDT and CDR2 YYEEEE. The CDR3 sequence is 17 residues long. Here the CDR3 reads CASSPWSAVSRGYGYTF. The CDR3 region has the DNA TGTGCCAGCAGCCCGTGGTCGGCAGTCTCTCGGGGGTATGGCTACACCTTC.

This chain joins TRBV19 and TRBJ1-4; possibly TRBD1 for D (5 bases). This CDR3 is built from 13 residues. Germline V gene sequence: CDR1 LNHDA, CDR2 SQIVND (reference sequence). Trimming shortened V by 7 bases and J by 8 bases, and 14 bases separated the two germline ends. The CDR3 sequence is CASNAGGREKLFF. The CDR3 DNA follows: TGTGCCAGTAATGCCGGGGGACGAGAAAAACTGTTTTTT.

This clone appeared once. The CDR3 nucleotides are TGTGCCAGCTCACTACTGGACTTATCCATGAACACTGAAGCTTTCTTT. Protein sequence: CASSLLDLSMNTEAFF. The rearrangement uses TRBV18 and TRBJ1-1; D call uncertain. The CDR3 sequence is 16 residues long. Germline V gene sequence: CDR1 KGHSH, CDR2 LQKENI. Trimming took off 4 bases at V and 0 bases at J, with 15 bases between the two ends.

This clone was seen only a few times. V usage is TRBV7-9 and J usage is TRBJ1-2; 12 nucleotides agree with TRBD1. Germline V CDR1 and CDR2: SEHNR, FQNEAQ (reference sequence). CDR3 length equals 15 residues. V lost 5 bases and J lost 7; bases outside the gene matches: 8. In nucleotides, the CDR3 is TGTGCCAGCAGCCCTGGGACAGGGGGCACGGGTGGCTACACCTTC. This sequence encodes CASSPGTGGTGGYTF.

The chain recombines TRBV12-3 or TRBV12-4 with TRBJ1-5; TRBD1 matches at 7 bases. The CDR3 has 13 amino acids. J was trimmed by 6 bases and V by 5 bases; bases with no gene match: 4. The CDR3 DNA sequence: TGTGCCAGCAGTCAGGGGGAGGTTCAGCCCCAGCATTTT. Translation: CASSQGEVQPQHF.

The chain's CDR3 is CASSLSKASRNEQFF. CDR3 DNA sequence: TGCGCCAGCAGCTTGTCGAAAGCGAGTCGCAATGAGCAGTTCTTC. The chain couples TRBV5-1 to TRBJ2-1; D not resolved. The CDR3 contains 15 residues. V lost 1 base to trimming and J lost 6 bases, with 14 bases between them. Germline V CDR1 and CDR2: SGHRS, YFSETQ.

The V call is TRBV11-2, the J call TRBJ2-6; maybe TRBD1 (6 bases). The germline V gene has CDR1 SGHAT and CDR2 FQNNGV. V was trimmed by 5 bases and J by 4 bases, leaving 18 bases between them. The CDR3 consists of 17 residues. Written as DNA, the CDR3 is TGTGCCAGCAGCCCAGGGGTCCACAGTTCCGGGGCCAACGTCCTGACTTTC. This encodes CASSPGVHSSGANVLTF.

This clone has just one count. The genes are TRBV15 and TRBJ1-4; D is uncertain. The CDR3 contains 16 residues. Germline values: CDR1 LNHNV, CDR2 YYDKDF (reference sequence). V was pared by 0 bases and J by 10 bases, with 18 bases between. CDR3 amino acids: CATSRDLKVISGKLFF. DNA for the CDR3: TGTGCCACCAGCAGAGATTTAAAGGTTATATCAGGAAAACTGTTTTTT.

The gene calls are TRBV9 and TRBJ2-7; the D gene is possibly TRBD1 (6 bases). Germline loops: CDR1 SGDLS, CDR2 YYNGEE. With 0 bases removed from V and 3 bases from J, the gap between germline ends came to 10 bases. The CDR3 is 14 residues long. The CDR3 nucleotides read TGTGCCAGCAGCGTAGCTCAGGGGTTCTACGAGCAGTACTTC. Its protein product is CASSVAQGFYEQYF. Based on the CDR3 plus reference TRBV9 and TRBJ2-7, the full variable domain is DSGVTQTPKHLITATGQRVTLRCSPRSGDLSVYWYQQSLDQGLQFLIQYYNGEERAKGNILERFSAQQFPDLHSELNLSSLELGDSALYFCASSVAQGFYEQYFGPGTRLTVT.

This clone was detected a few times. The gene calls are TRBV18 and TRBJ1-2; D call uncertain. CDR1 is KGHSH, CDR2 LQKENI, per germline. The V end lost 1 base, the J end lost 1 base, and 7 bases lay between the germline ends. CDR3 length: 14 amino acids. CDR3 amino acids: CASSPREGNYGYTF. The DNA for the CDR3 is TGTGCCAGCTCACCACGGGAGGGTAACTATGGCTACACCTTC.

The V call is TRBV7-9, the J call TRBJ2-7; tentative D call: TRBD1 (7 bases). The CDR3 is made up of 15 amino acids. Germline V gives CDR1 SEHNR, CDR2 FQNEAQ (reference sequence). V dropped 1 base and J dropped 2 bases, with 12 bases sitting between them. CDR3: CASSLVGRGAYEQYF. CDR3 sequence (DNA): TGTGCCAGCAGCTTAGTGGGCAGGGGGGCCTACGAGCAGTACTTC.

The J gene is TRBJ1-5, the V gene TRBV7-2, with D perhaps TRBD1 (5 bases). V lost 2 bases and J 7 bases, leaving 15 bases between the germline ends. Germline-derived CDR1 and CDR2 are SGHTA and FQGNSA. The CDR3 is 15 amino acids. The CDR3 loop is CASSLSQGLAQPQHF. The CDR3 DNA reads TGTGCCAGCAGCTTATCTCAGGGTCTGGCCCAGCCCCAGCATTTT.

The chain has TRBV28 and TRBJ2-3; 9 nucleotides match TRBD2. The CDR3 totals 14 residues. Germline V gives CDR1 MDHEN, CDR2 SYDVKM. The junction had 2 bases not matched to a gene; V was cut back by 6 bases and J by 1 base. In DNA form, the CDR3 reads TGTGCCAGCAGCATAGCGGGAGGCACAGATACGCAGTATTTT. Its protein product is CASSIAGGTDTQYF. Full variable domain (missing parts from reference TRBV28 and TRBJ2-3): DVKVTQSSRYLVKRTGEKVFLECVQDMDHENMFWYRQDPGLGLRLIYFSYDVKMKEKGDIPEGYSVSREKKERFSLILESASTNQTSMYLCASSIAGGTDTQYFGPGTRLTVL.

The chain couples TRBV5-6 to TRBJ1-2; the match to TRBD1 covers 9 bases. Germline CDR1 is SGHDT and CDR2 is YYEEEE. V shed 4 bases and J 2 bases; nucleotides not matched to a gene: 15. This CDR3 is built from 18 residues. CDR3 protein: CASSPYRGQGSANYGYTF. The CDR3 DNA reads as TGTGCCAGCAGCCCATATAGGGGACAGGGAAGCGCCAACTATGGCTACACCTTC.